This T cell receptor (beta chain) is from a study of T cells in localized non-small cell lung cancer (dated by TCRdb to about 2020). Regarding the research as a whole: The study analyzed T cell repertoires of over 200 early-stage NSCLC patients, comparing tumors and uninvolved tumor-adjacent lungs. All 230 or so NSCLC patients in the cohort were treatment-naive and had localized lung tumors that were resected. NSCLC patients had a mean age of roughly 66 years, and fewer than 150 were male and about 110 female.

Overall results and qualifications from the work: Because multi-region tumor sequencing was not performed, intratumor heterogeneity could not be ruled out. Uninvolved tumor-adjacent lung showed the highest T cell clonality, higher than tumor, which suggests more focused antigenic responses in the adjacent lung. Since the design was exploratory, TCR variables were selected using unadjusted p-values with no false-discovery rate correction. Longer overall survival was associated with higher T cell density in blood, whereas shorter survival was associated with higher clonality in adjacent lung. A median of around 50 of the top 100 tumor clones turned up in the paired uninvolved adjacent lung, and 28 of those clones also ranked among the top 100 of that same adjacent lung.

TCR beta CDR3 regions were sequenced from DNA using the immunoSEQ Assay. On the authors' methods: T cell density was computed as TCR beta template counts normalized to usable DNA estimated by amplifying housekeeping genes. Using the preseqR package, richness was estimated by extrapolating to 120,000 templates for tissue samples and 400,000 templates for PBMC samples. Clonality was calculated as one minus Pielou's evenness. Tissue-enriched TCRs were identified by differential abundance testing using productive amino-acid clonotypes, minimum total count 5 and alpha 0.1. The Jaccard Index and the Morisita Overlap Index were used to measure repertoire overlap between compartments. GLIPH grouped TCR beta CDR3s together with public tetramer-defined viral CDR3s, and a viral motif had to include at least three viral sequences and show V-gene enrichment. TCRdb took over this immuneACCESS table, retaining in-frame rearrangements with V and J assigned. Such tables are incomplete; in checked studies, under half of the missing clones stem from an unresolved V gene, and the remainder is unexplained. That table gives V, J and clone size, and the DNA gave D and trimming. The sample has 25,000 to 30,000 clones on record, 65% to 85% of them singletons. The top ten clones comprise over 4.5% of the sample.

At diagnosis, tumor, uninvolved tumor-adjacent lung and peripheral blood were collected and then preserved as a mix of FFPE and fresh-frozen material. Blood samples were analyzed as peripheral blood mononuclear cells for TCR repertoire profiling. Details on this clone: The antigen this receptor binds is unknown. Base qualities are not recorded, but no much larger clone differs from it by a single base.

The receptor was isolated from a man aged 40 to 70 with stage III lung adenocarcinoma. Sequencing used peripheral blood mononuclear cells, obtained before any cancer treatment.

At the DNA level, the sequence is TGCAGTGCGGAGGAATATGAAAAACTGTTTTTT. It encodes CSAEEYEKLFF. This chain is built from TRBV20-1 and TRBJ1-4, with no confidently assigned D gene. Reading from cysteine to phenylalanine, the CDR3 counts 11 amino acids. Here the CDR3 DNA is all that survives: 33 bases in frame from base 1. In the germline V gene (reference sequence), CDR1 corresponds to DFQATT and CDR2 to SNEGSKA. A distance of 8 bases separates the germline ends of V and J, which lose 6 bases and 6 bases respectively.